These T cell receptor beta chains were read from a single sample in a study of identical twins. TCRdb reanalysed the 5' RACE reads using MiXCR and keeps one entry per CDR3 protein. The sample lists a few hundred thousand distinct CDR3 sequences; 20% to 30% were seen once. These sequences were also reported in another study, on T cells expressing NK-cell markers.

Specimen: CD4+ T cells sorted from blood. The receptors stem from a woman in her late teens or twenties in good health. The CDR3 runs from the conserved cysteine through the conserved F or W. D genes are given only for firm matches. Rows may omit the clone size; those that give it use once, few, many or a size class.

TRBV4-2	17	-	TRBJ2-1	-	CASSQDSEWSSYNEQFF	TGTGCCAGCAGCCAAGACTCTGAGTGGAGCTCCTACAATGAGCAGTTCTTC
TRBV12-3/TRBV12-4	15	few	TRBJ2-7	TRBD2	CASSPSGTRPYEQYF	TGTGCCAGCAGTCCCTCCGGGACTAGACCCTACGAGCAGTACTTC
TRBV29-1	15	few	TRBJ1-2	-	CSVDKAGFANYGYTF	TGCAGCGTTGATAAGGCAGGGTTTGCTAACTATGGCTACACCTTC
TRBV29-1	14	-	TRBJ2-7	-	CSVAVQGRPYEQYF	TGCAGCGTTGCGGTACAGGGACGGCCCTACGAGCAGTACTTC
TRBV25-1	16	few	TRBJ2-3	TRBD2	CASSAYSGGFTDTQYF	TGTGCCAGCAGTGCGTATAGCGGGGGGTTCACAGATACGCAGTATTTT
TRBV3-1	13	many	TRBJ2-1	-	CASSQVRGYEQFF	TGTGCCAGCAGCCAAGTCCGGGGCTATGAGCAGTTCTTC
TRBV20-1	15	few	TRBJ2-1	TRBD2	CSPSGLAGGYNEQFF	TGCAGCCCCAGCGGACTAGCGGGGGGGTACAATGAGCAGTTCTTC
TRBV6-1	13	-	TRBJ2-7	-	CASSEQGISEQYF	TGTGCCAGCAGTGAACAGGGTATAAGCGAGCAGTACTTC
TRBV28	14	few	TRBJ2-5	-	CASSLWDSLETQYF	TGTGCCAGCAGTTTATGGGACAGTTTGGAGACCCAGTACTTC
TRBV10-1	14	-	TRBJ2-5	-	CASSESGRPETQYF	TGCGCCAGCAGTGAGTCAGGGAGACCGGAGACCCAGTACTTC
TRBV4-3	15	few	TRBJ2-1	TRBD2	CASSYGRAGRDEQFF	TGCGCCAGCAGCTACGGGAGGGCCGGGAGGGATGAGCAGTTCTTC
TRBV28	16	-	TRBJ2-6	-	CASSPILGSGANVLTF	TGTGCCAGCAGCCCAATCCTGGGCTCTGGGGCCAACGTCCTGACTTTC